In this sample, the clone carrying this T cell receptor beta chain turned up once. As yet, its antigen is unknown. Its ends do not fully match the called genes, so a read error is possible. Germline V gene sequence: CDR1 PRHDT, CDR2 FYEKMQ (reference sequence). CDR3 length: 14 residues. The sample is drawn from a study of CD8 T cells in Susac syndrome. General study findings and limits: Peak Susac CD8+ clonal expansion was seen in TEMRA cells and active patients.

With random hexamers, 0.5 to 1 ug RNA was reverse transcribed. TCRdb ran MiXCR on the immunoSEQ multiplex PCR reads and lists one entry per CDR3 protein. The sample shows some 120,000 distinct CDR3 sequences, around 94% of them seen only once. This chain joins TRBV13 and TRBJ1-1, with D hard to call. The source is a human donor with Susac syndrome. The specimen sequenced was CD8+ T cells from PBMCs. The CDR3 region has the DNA TGTGCCAGCAGTTTAGATCGGGGGAACACTGAAGCTTTCTTT. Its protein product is CASSLDRGNTEAFF. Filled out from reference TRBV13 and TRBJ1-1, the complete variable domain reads AAGVIQSPRHLIKEKRETATLKCYPIPRHDTVYWYQQGPGQDPQFLISFYEKMQSDKGSIPDRFSAQQFSDYHSELNMSSLELGDSALYFCASSLDRGNTEAFFGQGTRLTVV.